The clone carrying this T cell receptor (beta chain) was recorded a few times. Its cognate antigen is unknown. The entry originates in a study of identical twins. Broader study findings: Zero-insertion analyses might be partly confounded by invariant T cells like MAIT and iNKT. Among out-of-frame alpha sequences shared by twins, low generation probability occurred in excess.

The V gene lost 3 bases and the J gene lost 4 bases, with 14 bases spanning the gap. CDR1 and CDR2 (germline): SGHTA, FQGNSA. This CDR3 is 15 amino acids long. With template switching, a universal primer site was added, and the cDNA carried unique molecular identifiers. TCRdb re-derived calls from the 5' RACE reads in MiXCR, one entry per CDR3 protein. The table shows about 250,000 distinct CDR3 sequences, with 7.5% occurring only once. The sample was also linked to a second study, of yellow fever vaccine responses in identical twins. As reported in that work: Twins' vaccine T cell response reportedly gave the appearance of partial convergence and partial personalization.

The chain recombines TRBV7-2 with TRBJ2-3, with D possibly TRBD2 on 5 matching bases. The clonotype originates from a woman between 18 and 29 years old in good health. The sequenced sample consisted of CD8+ T cells sorted from blood. The CDR3 region has the DNA TGTGCCAGCAGCTTGCTAGGGAACGGGGCAGATACGCAGTATTTT. The encoded protein is CASSLLGNGADTQYF.